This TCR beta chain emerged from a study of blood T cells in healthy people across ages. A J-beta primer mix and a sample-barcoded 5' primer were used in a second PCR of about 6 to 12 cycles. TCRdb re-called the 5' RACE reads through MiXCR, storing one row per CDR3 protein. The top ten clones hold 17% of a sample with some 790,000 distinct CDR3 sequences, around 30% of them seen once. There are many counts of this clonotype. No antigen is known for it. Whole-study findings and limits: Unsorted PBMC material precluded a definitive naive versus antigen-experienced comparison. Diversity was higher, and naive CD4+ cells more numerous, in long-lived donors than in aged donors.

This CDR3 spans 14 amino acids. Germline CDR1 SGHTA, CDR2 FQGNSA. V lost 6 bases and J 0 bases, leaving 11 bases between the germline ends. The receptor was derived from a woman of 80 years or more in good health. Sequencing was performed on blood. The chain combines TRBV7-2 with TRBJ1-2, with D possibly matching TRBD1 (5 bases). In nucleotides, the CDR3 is TGTGCCAGCAGTTTTCCAGGGACTAACTATGGCTACACCTTC. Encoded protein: CASSFPGTNYGYTF.